The T cell receptor (beta chain) under discussion was sequenced for a study of molecular identifiers for immune sequencing clone quantification. V shed 5 bases and J shed 6 bases, with 11 bases lying between them. This CDR3 has 12 residues. Germline V gene sequence: CDR1 DFQATT, CDR2 SNEGSKA (reference sequence). One entry per CDR3 protein, called by TCRdb with MiXCR from the PCR reads. The top ten hold approximately 0.74% of the sample, which has about 320,000 distinct CDR3 sequences, roughly 24% seen once. This receptor was identified in a human donor in good health. Some libraries in this study had Jurkat cell RNA spiked in. The sequenced sample consisted of naive CD8+ T cells from blood, with Jurkat cell RNA spiked in. The sample's subset: FACS-sorted CD8+CD4-CCR7+CD45RA+ naive T cells. The chain couples TRBV20-1 to TRBJ1-5, with no clear D. The CDR3 bases are TGCAGTGCTCGGGCGGAGGCTCAGCCCCAGCATTTT. Protein product: CSARAEAQPQHF.